A selection of T cell receptor beta chains follows, all from one sample in a study of cytomegalovirus exposure and HLA in healthy donors. The table came from immunoSEQ multiplex PCR; TCRdb's copy has only in-frame clones and leaves some out. The data hold 170,000 or so clones, with over 65% observed a single time. Sequenced material: PBMCs. These receptors were obtained from a woman younger than 45 in good health and CMV-seropositive. Both conserved end residues are part of each CDR3. A D gene is named only where the DNA matches it firmly. Expanded clones are given a class, and other clones once, few, many or no size at all.

.	.	TRBV18	16	TRBJ2-5	TGTGCCAGCTCACCACCTTCGACACCTCAAGGAGAGACCCAGTACTTC	CASSPPSTPQGETQYF
TRBD1	.	TRBV10-3	14	TRBJ2-2	TGTGCCATCAGCGGGACAGGGGGGGCCGGGGAGCTGTTTTTT	CAISGTGGAGELFF
.	.	TRBV28	16	TRBJ2-7	TGTGCCAGCAGTTTATTTGGGGGGGCGAGCTCCTACGAGCAGTACTTC	CASSLFGGASSYEQYF
.	few	TRBV6-1	17	TRBJ1-4	TGTGCCAGCAGTGCCTCCGGGGGCGGGAGGACTAATGAAAAACTGTTTTTT	CASSASGGGRTNEKLFF
.	few	TRBV19	14	TRBJ1-5	TGTGCCGGCTCCCTTCGGGGAGGGAATCAGCCCCAGCATTTT	CAGSLRGGNQPQHF
.	.	TRBV10-3	15	TRBJ2-1	TGTGCCATCGGTGTGGCGGGTAGCTCCTACAATGAGCAGTTCTTC	CAIGVAGSSYNEQFF
TRBD1	.	TRBV19	15	TRBJ2-7	TGTGCCAGTACTCCGACACTGGGACAGAACTACGAGCAGTACTTC	CASTPTLGQNYEQYF
.	few	TRBV28	17	TRBJ1-3	TGTGCCAGCAGTTCCGCGGGGGGGGGTTTGGGAGGAAACACCATATATTTT	CASSSAGGGLGGNTIYF
.	.	TRBV10-3	14	TRBJ2-4	TGTGCCATCAGTGATCTAGCCTTAGAAAACATTCAGTACTTC	CAISDLALENIQYF
TRBD2	.	TRBV7-3	14	TRBJ2-1	TGTGCCAGCAGCTTAGCGGGAGTGAGTAATGAGCAGTTCTTC	CASSLAGVSNEQFF
TRBD1	.	TRBV28	17	TRBJ1-5	TGTGCCAGCAGGGACCCCGGGACAGGGGCCCGGGTTGGGCCCCAGCATTTT	CASRDPGTGARVGPQHF
TRBD1	.	TRBV9	16	TRBJ2-2	TGTGCCAGCAGCGTAGTCAGGGGGCCGGACACCGGGGAGCTGTTTTTT	CASSVVRGPDTGELFF
.	.	TRBV5-1	13	TRBJ2-1	TGCGCCAGCAGCTTAGAACAGAACAATGAGCAGTTCTTC	CASSLEQNNEQFF
TRBD2	.	TRBV4-1	16	TRBJ2-7	TGCGCCAGCAGCCGGCTAGCGGAGACTCGTACCTACGAGCAGTACTTC	CASSRLAETRTYEQYF
TRBD1	.	TRBV2	12	TRBJ1-5	TGTGCCAGCAATACAGGGGGTCAGCCCCAGCATTTT	CASNTGGQPQHF
TRBD2	.	TRBV27	19	TRBJ2-1	TGTGCCAGCAGTCCCTCCGGGACTAGCGGGAGGTTATCCTACAATGAGCAGTTCTTC	CASSPSGTSGRLSYNEQFF
TRBD2	.	TRBV5-1	17	TRBJ2-7	TGCGCCAGCAGCATGGGACTAGCGGGAGGCCTAACCTACGAGCAGTACTTC	CASSMGLAGGLTYEQYF
.	.	TRBV11-2	17	TRBJ1-1	TGTGCCAGCAGCTTAGTTCAACAGGCAAATATGAACACTGAAGCTTTCTTT	CASSLVQQANMNTEAFF
TRBD2	.	TRBV4-3	16	TRBJ2-2	TGCGCCAGCAGCCACCTCGGGACTAGCGGGACCGGGGAGCTGTTTTTT	CASSHLGTSGTGELFF
.	.	TRBV6-6	16	TRBJ2-3	TGTGCCAGCAGTTACTCGATCGGCGGGTACGGAGATACGCAGTATTTT	CASSYSIGGYGDTQYF
TRBD2	.	TRBV11-3	16	TRBJ2-1	TGTGCCAGCAGCCCGGCGACAGCGGGAGGGACGAATGAGCAGTTCTTC	CASSPATAGGTNEQFF
.	.	TRBV25-1	15	TRBJ1-3	TGTGCCAGCAGTGACACAGGGATTAGGGGAAACACCATATATTTT	CASSDTGIRGNTIYF
.	.	TRBV6-5	15	TRBJ2-2	TGTGCCAGCAGTTACGGGACTCTAGTCACCGGGGAGCTGTTTTTT	CASSYGTLVTGELFF